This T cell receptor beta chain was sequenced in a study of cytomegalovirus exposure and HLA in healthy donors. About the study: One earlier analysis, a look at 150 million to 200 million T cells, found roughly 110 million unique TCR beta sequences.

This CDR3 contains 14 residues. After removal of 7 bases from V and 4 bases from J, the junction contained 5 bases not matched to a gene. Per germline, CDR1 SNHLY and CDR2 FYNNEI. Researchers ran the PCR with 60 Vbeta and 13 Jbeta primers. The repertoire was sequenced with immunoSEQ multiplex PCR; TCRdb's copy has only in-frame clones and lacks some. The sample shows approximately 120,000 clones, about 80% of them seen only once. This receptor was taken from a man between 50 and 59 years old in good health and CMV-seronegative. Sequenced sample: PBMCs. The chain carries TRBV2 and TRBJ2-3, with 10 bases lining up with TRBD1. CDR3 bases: TGTGCCAGCATGACAGGGGGCTTCTCAGATACGCAGTATTTT. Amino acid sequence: CASMTGGFSDTQYF.